Sequencing of this T cell receptor (beta chain) was carried out in a study of T cell responses to AZD1222 COVID-19 vaccine. General observations from the study: Regions 160-218 and 743-854 dominated among vaccine-associated CD4 TCRs spanning spike. All repertoire sampling was performed exclusively after the peak T cell response. The study reported that nearly half of spike-specific TCRs target unmutated variant regions. Possibly, clonal diversity was underestimated; donors were largely white British and included more females.

TCRdb's copy holds only in-frame clones and misses some; the assay was immunoSEQ multiplex PCR. The sample records about 200,000 clones, about 92% being singletons. This CDR3 comprises 17 residues. Germline CDR1 SGHTA, CDR2 FQGTGA. The junction had 4 bases not matched to a gene; V was cut back by 1 base and J by 1 base. Remarks on this clone: What it binds is unknown.

Material: peripheral blood, obtained on day 0 of MenACWY control vaccination. The receptor was derived from an adult in good health. The gene calls are TRBV7-3 and TRBJ1-1; TRBD1 matches 12 bases. In nucleotides, the CDR3 is TGTGCCAGCAGCTTAAGGGGACAGGGGGCGGGGAACACTGAAGCTTTCTTT. Translating it yields CASSLRGQGAGNTEAFF.